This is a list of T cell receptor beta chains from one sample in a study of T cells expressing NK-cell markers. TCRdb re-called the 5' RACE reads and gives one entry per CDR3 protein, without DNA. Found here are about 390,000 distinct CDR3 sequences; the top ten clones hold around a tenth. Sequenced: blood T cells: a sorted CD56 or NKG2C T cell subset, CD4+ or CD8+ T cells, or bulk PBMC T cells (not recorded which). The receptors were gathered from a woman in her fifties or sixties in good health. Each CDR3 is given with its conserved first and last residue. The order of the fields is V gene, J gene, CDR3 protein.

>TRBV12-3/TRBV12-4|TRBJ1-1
CASRPTGIGGTEAFF
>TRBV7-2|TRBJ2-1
CASSFSPRGGRSAYNEQFF
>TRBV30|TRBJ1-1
CAWGDRDTEAFF
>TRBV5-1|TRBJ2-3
CASSWSGSSTDTQYF
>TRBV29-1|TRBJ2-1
CSVEGGEATYNEQFF
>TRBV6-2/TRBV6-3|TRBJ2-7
CASSYTTTGPREQYF
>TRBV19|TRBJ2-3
CASRQSTDTQYF
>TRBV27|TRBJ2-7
CASSYRLLAGGTYEQYF
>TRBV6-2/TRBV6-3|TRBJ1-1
CATLWGQGNTEAFF
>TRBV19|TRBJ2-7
CASSTGTGTNYEQYF
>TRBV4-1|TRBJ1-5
CASSQGRGRDNQPQHF
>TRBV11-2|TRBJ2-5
CASSPPGIGTQYF
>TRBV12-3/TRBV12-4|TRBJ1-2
CASSLRSRGGTYGYTF
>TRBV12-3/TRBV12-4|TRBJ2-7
CASSLGQGFEQYF
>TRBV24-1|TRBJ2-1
CATSDSRLAGRLNEQFF
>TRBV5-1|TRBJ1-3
CASSLAVGNTIYF
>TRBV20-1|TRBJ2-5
CSARGRTIQETQYF
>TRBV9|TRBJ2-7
CASSVVFVGEQYF
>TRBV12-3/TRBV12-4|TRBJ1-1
CASGMRVRHTEAFF
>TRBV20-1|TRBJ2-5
CSAAPRLAGPETQYF
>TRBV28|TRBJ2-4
CASTTPWGQGGNIQYF
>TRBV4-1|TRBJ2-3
CASSQEPAGGPDTQYF
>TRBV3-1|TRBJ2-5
CASSQKRTSGSRGTQYF
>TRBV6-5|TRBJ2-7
CASSYSQAPGAYEQYF
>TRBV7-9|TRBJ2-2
CASSPNRGPNTGELFF
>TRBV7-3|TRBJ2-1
CASSLIAGGSYNEQFF
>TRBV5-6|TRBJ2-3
CASSYDLDTDTQYF
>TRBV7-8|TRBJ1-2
CASSSRTANYGYTF
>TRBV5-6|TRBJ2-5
CASSAGRLARDQETQYF
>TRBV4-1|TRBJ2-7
CASSQAAWTGGHEQYF
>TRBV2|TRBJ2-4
CASRSQTLAKNIQYF
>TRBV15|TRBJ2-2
CATSRDIGTTGELFF
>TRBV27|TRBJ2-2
CASSLSAGGTNTGELFF
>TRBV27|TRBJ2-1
CASSSAQAGVDEQFF
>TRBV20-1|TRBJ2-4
CSAQRAGTALEYF
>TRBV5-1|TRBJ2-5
CASSRAGAKTQYF
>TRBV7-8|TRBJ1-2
CASSLAGATYGYTF
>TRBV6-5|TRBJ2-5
CASRRVTSGQETQYF
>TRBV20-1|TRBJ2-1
CSARAAGGGFF
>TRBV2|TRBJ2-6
CASSDPAGANVLTF
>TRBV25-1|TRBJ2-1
CASSESDYEQFF
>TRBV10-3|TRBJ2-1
CAVTGGAGNEQFF
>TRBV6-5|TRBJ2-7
CASSYRDTSSYEQYF
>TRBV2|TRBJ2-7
CASIPERGLAYEQYF
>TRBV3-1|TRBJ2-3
CASSLEVREGTDTQYF
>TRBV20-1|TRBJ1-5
CSATGGKGQDQPQHF
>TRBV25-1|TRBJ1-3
CASTEGTGNTIYF
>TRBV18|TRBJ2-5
CASSPPSARETQYF
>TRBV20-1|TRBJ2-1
CSASLRTSAYNEQFF
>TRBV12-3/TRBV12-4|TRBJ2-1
CASSPSAGVTLEQFF
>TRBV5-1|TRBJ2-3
CASSLVWGIDTQYF
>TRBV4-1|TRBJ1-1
CASSQPSGTGATEAFF
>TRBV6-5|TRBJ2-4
CASRESARQDQYF